The next 8 T cell receptor beta chains were all read from a single sample in a study of blood T cell repertoires in COVID-19. Generated by immunoSEQ multiplex PCR, the TCRdb table keeps only in-frame clones and is missing some. The sample yields 110,000 to 150,000 clones, 88% seen once. Sequenced: peripheral blood. Every receptor here comes from a woman aged 50 to 60 with acute or convalescent COVID-19.

This chain connects TRBV10-3 to TRBJ1-1; the match to TRBD1 covers 7 bases. In germline, CDR1 is ENHRY, CDR2 SYGVKD. The CDR3 is made up of 13 amino acids. The ends lost 3 bases at V and 8 bases at J; junction bases unmatched: 6. The CDR3 region is CAISDRQGGEAFF. The CDR3 DNA sequence: TGTGCCATCAGTGATCGACAGGGTGGGGAAGCTTTCTTT.

The chain employs TRBV4-2 and TRBJ2-1, with D possibly matching TRBD1 (6 bases). Trimming removed 4 bases from V and 0 bases from J, with 19 bases in between. The CDR3 covers 18 residues. Germline CDR1 and CDR2: LGHNA and YNFKEQ. CDR3 loop: CASSRLVSRDISYNEQFF. In DNA, the CDR3 is TGTGCCAGCAGCCGCTTGGTCTCCCGGGACATCTCCTACAATGAGCAGTTCTTC.

The V call is TRBV11-2, the J call TRBJ2-7, with D uncertain. Trimming cost V 3 bases and J 6 bases, with 27 bases left between them. The CDR3 loop spans 18 amino acids. Germline values: CDR1 SGHAT, CDR2 FQNNGV. In DNA form, the CDR3 reads TGTGCCAGCAGCTTGATGTCAGGTCCCACGTTCGGCTCGTCCGAGCAGTACTTC. It translates to CASSLMSGPTFGSSEQYF.

This chain joins TRBV9 and TRBJ1-5; 9 bases match TRBD1. The germline gives CDR1 SGDLS, CDR2 YYNGEE. The CDR3 runs to 14 residues. The V segment lost 3 bases and the J segment 4 bases; nucleotides outside the gene matches: 2. CDR3 sequence (DNA): TGTGCCAGCAGCGCGACAGGGGGAAATCAGCCCCAGCATTTT. Its protein is CASSATGGNQPQHF.

This sequence joins TRBV24-1 and TRBJ1-2; D uncertain. CDR3 length: 14 amino acids. Per the germline V gene, CDR1 is KGHDR and CDR2 is SFDVKD. Trimming took off 2 bases at V and 7 bases at J, with 13 bases between the two ends. CDR3: CATSDSTYRRGYTF. CDR3 bases: TGTGCCACCAGTGATTCGACCTACAGACGTGGCTACACCTTC.

The chain links TRBV5-4 to TRBJ1-5; 8 nucleotides agree with TRBD1. The J segment lost 2 bases and the V segment lost 3 bases, leaving 7 bases of the junction unmatched. This CDR3 comprises 16 residues. The germline gives CDR1 SGHNT, CDR2 YYREEE (reference sequence). The CDR3 loop reads CASSYGQGGGNQPQHF. The CDR3 nucleotides are TGTGCCAGCAGCTACGGACAGGGAGGAGGCAATCAGCCCCAGCATTTT.

The V and J genes are TRBV7-8 and TRBJ1-2, with 7 bases aligning to TRBD1. This CDR3 has 14 amino acids. The V and J ends lost 4 bases and 4 bases, in that order; junction bases with no gene match: 6. CDR1 SGHVS and CDR2 FQNEAQ come from the germline V gene. This chain's CDR3 is CASSSDRVGYGYTF. The CDR3 region has the DNA TGTGCCAGCAGCTCCGACAGGGTCGGCTATGGCTACACCTTC.

The chain is built from TRBV3-1 (or the pseudogene TRBV3-2) and TRBJ2-7; 7 bases are shared with TRBD1. Germline-derived CDR1 and CDR2 are LGHDT and YNNKEL (reference sequence). CDR3 length: 14 residues. V gave up 0 bases and J gave up 3 bases; unmatched junction bases: 2. The CDR3 here is CASSQDRGIYEQYF. CDR3 nucleotide sequence: TGTGCCAGCAGCCAAGACAGGGGGATCTACGAGCAGTACTTC.